This T cell receptor (beta chain) is drawn from a study of cytomegalovirus exposure and HLA in healthy donors. Whole-study results and caveats: In presence/absence analyses, roughly uniform sequencing depth across donors was assumed. Accurate prediction of most subjects' HLA-A and HLA-B alleles from TCR beta sequences was reported.

13 Jbeta primers and 60 Vbeta primers were used for the PCR. The repertoire was sequenced with immunoSEQ multiplex PCR; TCRdb's copy has only in-frame clones and lacks some. Here the sample spans 80,000 to 95,000 clones, 65% to 80% being singletons. About this clone: Its antigen is undetermined.

Sampled while nominally healthy, donors likely had unrecorded immune exposures. V lost 5 bases, J lost 5 bases, and 15 bases stayed unmatched. The CDR3 runs to 18 residues. CDR1 is MNHEY and CDR2 is SMNVEV in the germline V gene (reference sequence). This clonotype was obtained from a woman under 30 in good health and CMV-seropositive. The chain carries TRBV27 and TRBJ2-7; 13 nucleotides align to TRBD2. The sample consisted of PBMCs. The DNA of the CDR3 is TGTGCCAGCAGTCCCAATTATCCTGGACTAGCGGGAGTGGACGAGCAGTACTTC. Translating it yields CASSPNYPGLAGVDEQYF.